This T cell receptor (beta chain) was sequenced during a study of blood T cell repertoires in COVID-19. Study background: Nucleic acid was either cDNA or gDNA, and it came from T cells, B-cell-depleted T cells, or PBMCs.

Original processing methods: Nucleated cell number was recorded as an estimate derived from reference gene primer amplification. Profiled with immunoSEQ multiplex PCR; TCRdb holds only in-frame clones, not every one. That table supplies the V and J calls and clone size; D and trimming were determined from the DNA. Among about 330,000 clones, approximately 88% were seen once, and the ten largest hold approximately 4%. Trimming cost V 7 bases and J 6 bases; bases outside gene matches: 13. Germline V gene lookup returns CDR1 LNHDA and CDR2 SQIVND (reference sequence). CDR3 length equals 15 residues. The V and J genes are TRBV19 and TRBJ2-3, with 7 bases identical to TRBD2. This TCR came from a woman between 45 and 60 years old with active or convalescent COVID-19. Specimen: peripheral blood. The CDR3 sequence: CASTTRGGSGDTQYF. Here the CDR3 DNA reads TGTGCCAGTACCACACGGGGCGGGAGTGGGGATACGCAGTATTTT.